This T cell receptor beta chain is from a study of shared clonotypes between healthy human individuals. Germline CDR1 reads PRHDT; CDR2 reads FYEKMQ (reference sequence). Trimming pared 4 bases from V and 0 bases from J, leaving 10 bases between. The CDR3 spans 15 residues. Naive CD8 cells comprised CD45RO-negative, CCR7-positively selected cells, excluding terminally differentiated effector memory CD45RA+ cells. TCRdb's table, derived via immunoSEQ multiplex PCR, lists solely in-frame clones and lacks some. This table holds about 800,000 clones, about 97% found once. The sequence derives from a man aged 25-45 years in good health. The chain recombines TRBV13 with TRBJ1-5; maybe TRBD1 (6 bases). Sequencing was done on a sample of naive CD8+ T cells sorted from blood. CDR3 amino acids: CASSSRGDSNQPQHF. DNA of the CDR3: TGTGCCAGCAGCTCTAGGGGGGATAGCAATCAGCCCCAGCATTTT.